Shown below are 13 T cell receptor beta chains from a single sample sequenced in a study of T cell responses to AZD1222 COVID-19 vaccine. Data came from immunoSEQ multiplex PCR; TCRdb stores just in-frame clones and leaves some out. The data show approximately 100,000 clones, roughly 91% seen once. The sequenced sample was peripheral blood, obtained on day 0 of AZD1222 vaccination. Receptors were obtained from an adult in good health.

This sequence joins TRBV7-2 and TRBJ1-1; no reliable D call. Germline CDR1 SGHTA, CDR2 FQGNSA. The CDR3 contains 15 residues. Between the trimmed V and J ends, which lost 3 bases and 2 bases, there was a span of 13 bases. DNA of the CDR3: TGTGCCAGCAGCTTCTCGACGTGGGGTAACACTGAAGCTTTCTTT. This gives the protein CASSFSTWGNTEAFF.

This chain uses TRBV9 with TRBJ2-5; 8 positions match TRBD2. This CDR3 region has 15 residues. Germline CDR1 reads SGDLS; CDR2 reads YYNGEE. The V gene end was trimmed by 0 bases and the J gene end by 4 bases; junction bases not matched to a gene: 5. The CDR3 region has the DNA TGTGCCAGCAGCGTAGGCAACGGGAGGGTAGAGACCCAGTACTTC. This sequence encodes CASSVGNGRVETQYF. The full variable domain, with the rest looked up from reference TRBV9 and TRBJ2-5, is DSGVTQTPKHLITATGQRVTLRCSPRSGDLSVYWYQQSLDQGLQFLIQYYNGEERAKGNILERFSAQQFPDLHSELNLSSLELGDSALYFCASSVGNGRVETQYFGPGTRLLVL.

This rearrangement joins TRBV7-2 to TRBJ1-5; D unresolved. This CDR3 comprises 15 residues. Per the germline V gene, CDR1 is SGHTA and CDR2 is FQGNSA. V was clipped by 5 bases and J by 7 bases, with 18 bases between them. The CDR3 DNA reads as TGTGCCAGCAGCCCCGAACCCGGGAGGCACCAGCCCCAGCATTTT. This translates into CASSPEPGRHQPQHF. The full variable domain, rest sourced from reference TRBV7-2 and TRBJ1-5, is GAGVSQSPSNKVTEKGKDVELRCDPISGHTALYWYRQSLGQGLEFLIYFQGNSAPDKSGLPSDRFSAERTGGSVSTLTIQRTQQEDSAVYLCASSPEPGRHQPQHFGDGTRLSIL.

This chain uses TRBV7-9 with TRBJ1-6; no reliable D call. Trimming took off 7 bases at V and 0 bases at J, with 7 bases between the two ends. This CDR3 has 14 amino acids. Germline loops: CDR1 SEHNR, CDR2 FQNEAQ (reference sequence). The CDR3 DNA is TGTGCCAGCAAAGAGAGCTCCTATAATTCACCCCTCCACTTT. Its protein product is CASKESSYNSPLHF.

This chain links TRBV6-5 with TRBJ2-7; 10 nucleotides line up with TRBD1. The ends lost 8 bases at V and 2 bases at J; junction bases unmatched: 3. CDR1 and CDR2 from the germline V gene are MNHEY and SVGAGI. There are 13 residues in the CDR3. CDR3 bases: TGTGCCAGCCGGGACAGGGGTCCCTACGAGCAGTACTTC. Its translation: CASRDRGPYEQYF.

The chain couples TRBV11-2 to TRBJ2-1; 11 nucleotides line up with TRBD2. Germline V gene lookup returns CDR1 SGHAT and CDR2 FQNNGV. This CDR3 has 17 amino acids. J was trimmed by 7 bases and V by 2 bases; bases with no gene match: 10. The CDR3 is CASSLIWRIAGGNEQFF. In nucleotides, the CDR3 is TGTGCCAGCAGCTTAATTTGGAGAATAGCGGGGGGGAATGAGCAGTTCTTC.

V usage is TRBV5-1 and J usage is TRBJ2-1, with D perhaps TRBD2 (6 bases). Germline values: CDR1 SGHRS, CDR2 YFSETQ. CDR3 size: 13 residues. V dropped 0 bases and J dropped 8 bases, with 9 bases sitting between them. The CDR3: CASSLGLGDEQFF. DNA for the CDR3: TGCGCCAGCAGCTTGGGACTAGGGGATGAGCAGTTCTTC.

This chain uses TRBV6-5 with TRBJ1-1; tentatively, D is TRBD1 (5 bases). With 4 bases removed from V and 4 bases from J, the gap between germline ends came to 19 bases. The CDR3 spans 16 residues. The germline V gene has CDR1 MNHEY and CDR2 SVGAGI. This chain's CDR3 is CASSSNRQIPSTEAFF. The CDR3 DNA reads as TGTGCCAGCAGTTCTAACCGACAGATCCCCAGCACTGAAGCTTTCTTT.

The chain has TRBV19 and TRBJ2-5; 7 nucleotides align to TRBD2. The V and J ends lost 3 bases and 5 bases, in that order; junction bases with no gene match: 3. The CDR3 consists of 13 residues. CDR1 and CDR2 from the germline V gene are LNHDA and SQIVND (reference sequence). For the CDR3, the DNA is TGTGCCAGTAGTATGGGAGGGCCGGAGACCCAGTACTTC. Protein sequence: CASSMGGPETQYF.

V gene TRBV21-1 combines with J gene TRBJ2-3; the table calls TRBD2, which could not be checked here. TRBV21-1 is recorded as a pseudogene. The CDR3 has 17 residues. CDR3 DNA sequence: TGTGCCAGCAGCAGCCGAACTAGCGGGAGAGATGGAGATACGCAGTATTTT. Protein: CASSSRTSGRDGDTQYF.

The rearrangement uses TRBV6-2 or TRBV6-3 and TRBJ2-2, with TRBD2 as a possible D gene (5 bases). This CDR3 spans 13 amino acids. Germline V gene sequence: CDR1 MNHEY, CDR2 SVGEGT. V was cut by 4 bases and J by 4 bases, with 7 bases left in between. This CDR3 reads CASSFTSTGELFF. In DNA form, the CDR3 reads TGTGCCAGCAGTTTCACTAGCACCGGGGAGCTGTTTTTT.

The chain couples TRBV7-9 to TRBJ2-5, with 7 bases fitting TRBD2. CDR1 is SEHNR, CDR2 FQNEAQ, per germline (reference sequence). The CDR3 spans 16 residues. V was pared by 3 bases and J by 0 bases, with 7 bases of the junction left unmatched. The CDR3 DNA sequence: TGTGCCAGCAGCTTCGATAAAAGCGGGGACCAAGAGACCCAGTACTTC. This translates into CASSFDKSGDQETQYF.

The J gene is TRBJ1-2, the V gene TRBV12-3 or TRBV12-4, with D unclear. V was shortened by 6 bases and J by 6 bases, with 14 bases between the two germline ends. The CDR3 runs 13 residues. The CDR3 region is CASSPQVSNGYTF. The CDR3 region has the DNA TGTGCCAGCAGCCCCCAGGTTTCTAATGGCTACACCTTC.